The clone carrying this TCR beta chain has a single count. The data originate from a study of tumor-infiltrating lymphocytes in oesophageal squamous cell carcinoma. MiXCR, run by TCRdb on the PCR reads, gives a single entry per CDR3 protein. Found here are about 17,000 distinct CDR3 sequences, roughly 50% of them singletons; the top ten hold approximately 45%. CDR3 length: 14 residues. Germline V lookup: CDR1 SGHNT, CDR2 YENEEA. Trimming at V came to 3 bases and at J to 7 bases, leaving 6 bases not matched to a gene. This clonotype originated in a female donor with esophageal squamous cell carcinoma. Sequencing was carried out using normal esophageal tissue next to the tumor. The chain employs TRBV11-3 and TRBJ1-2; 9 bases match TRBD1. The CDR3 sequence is CASSFRDRDSGYTF. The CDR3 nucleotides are TGTGCCAGCAGCTTTAGGGACAGGGACTCTGGCTACACCTTC.